One and the same sample provided the 9 T cell receptor beta chains below, sequenced in a study of blood T cell repertoires in COVID-19. Method: immunoSEQ multiplex PCR; TCRdb's copy keeps in-frame clones and lacks some. The sample lists 100,000 or so clones, around 84% occurring once. The sample consisted of peripheral blood. The receptors originated from a woman of 80 years or more with acute or convalescent COVID-19.

This clone has a handful of counts. The chain carries TRBV27 and TRBJ2-2; D unclear. V was clipped by 3 bases and J by 6 bases, with 11 bases between them. Germline V gene data show CDR1 as MNHEY and CDR2 as SMNVEV (reference sequence). This CDR3 has 14 residues. The CDR3 here is CASSLGRSAGELFF. CDR3 coding DNA: TGTGCCAGCAGTTTGGGCAGGTCGGCCGGGGAGCTGTTTTTT.

V gene TRBV28 combines with J gene TRBJ2-3; 7 bases line up with TRBD2. This CDR3 region has 15 residues. J lost 7 bases, V lost 4 bases, and 11 bases had no gene match. Germline V gene sequence: CDR1 MDHEN, CDR2 SYDVKM. CDR3 nucleotide sequence: TGTGCCAGCAGTTCCCCGGTGGGGAGGGTGAATACGCAGTATTTT. Translation: CASSSPVGRVNTQYF.

This chain joins TRBV2 and TRBJ2-1; no reliable D call. The CDR3 runs to 12 residues. Trimming shortened V by 0 bases and J by 7 bases, and 4 bases separated the two germline ends. Germline V CDR1 and CDR2: SNHLY, FYNNEI. This CDR3 is CASSEALNEQFF. The CDR3 nucleotides read TGTGCCAGCAGTGAAGCACTAAATGAGCAGTTCTTC. Full variable domain (remainder filled in from reference TRBV2 and TRBJ2-1): EPEVTQTPSHQVTQMGQEVILRCVPISNHLYFYWYRQILGQKVEFLVSFYNNEISEKSEIFDDQFSVERPDGSNFTLKIRSTKLEDSAMYFCASSEALNEQFFGPGTRLTVL.

This clone showed up just a few times. The rearrangement joins TRBV9 to TRBJ1-6; D not resolved. The germline CDR1 and CDR2 sequences are SGDLS and YYNGEE. V was shortened by 2 bases and J by 8 bases, with 17 bases between the two germline ends. CDR3 length: 16 amino acids. CDR3 residues: CASSVRAGFGDSPLHF. CDR3 sequence (DNA): TGTGCCAGCAGCGTCCGTGCGGGGTTTGGGGATTCACCCCTCCACTTT.

The V and J genes are TRBV6-5 and TRBJ1-1; no reliable D call. CDR1 is MNHEY and CDR2 is SVGAGI in the germline V gene. The CDR3 loop spans 15 amino acids. The V end was cut by 5 bases, the J end by 3 bases, with 16 bases between. The CDR3 nucleotides read TGTGCCAGCAGTCCACCCCGGTCTCAACACACTGAAGCTTTCTTT. Its translation: CASSPPRSQHTEAFF.

V and J are TRBV5-4 and TRBJ2-2; 10 bases agree with TRBD1. CDR1 is SGHNT and CDR2 is YYREEE in the germline V gene (reference sequence). The CDR3 runs 16 residues. Unmatched junction bases numbered 11, after V lost 6 bases and J lost 6 bases. CDR3: CASTGDRGREAGELFF. The DNA for the CDR3 is TGTGCCAGCACGGGTGACAGGGGGCGCGAAGCCGGGGAGCTGTTTTTT.

The chain couples TRBV29-1 to TRBJ2-3, with 15 positions matching TRBD2. CDR3 length equals 16 residues. Germline V gives CDR1 SQVTM, CDR2 ANQGSEA. V lost 6 bases to trimming and J lost 4 bases; unmatched junction nucleotides: 8. CDR3 coding DNA: TGCAGCGTAGGAGGGACTAGCGGGAGGAGGGCAGATACGCAGTATTTT. It is translated as CSVGGTSGRRADTQYF.

This clone has a single count. V gene TRBV7-9 combines with J gene TRBJ1-4; no clear D. The V gene lost 3 bases and the J gene lost 4 bases, with 3 bases spanning the gap. The CDR3 loop spans 12 amino acids. Germline-derived CDR1 and CDR2 are SEHNR and FQNEAQ (reference sequence). The CDR3 bases are TGTGCCAGCAGCTTCGGTAATGAAAAACTGTTTTTT. Translating gives CASSFGNEKLFF.

The CDR3 spells CASSLVGGRVGELFF. CDR3 in DNA: TGCGCCAGCAGCTTGGTCGGCGGGAGGGTCGGGGAGCTGTTTTTT. This chain links TRBV5-1 with TRBJ2-2, with 9 bases matching TRBD2. Trimming took 0 bases from V and 7 from J; bases not matched to a gene: 4. The CDR3 consists of 15 residues. Germline V gene sequence: CDR1 SGHRS, CDR2 YFSETQ.